Listed here are 9 T cell receptor beta chains from one sample, sequenced in a study of blood T cell repertoires in COVID-19. Repertoires were generated with immunoSEQ multiplex PCR, while TCRdb's copy carries only in-frame clones and drops some. The sample carries over 250,000 clones, 87% recorded once. The sequenced material came from PBMCs or T cells enriched from blood (not recorded which). The source is a woman under 40 who had recovered from COVID-19.

The chain employs TRBV25-1 and TRBJ2-5; 7 bases map to TRBD2. The germline CDR1 and CDR2 sequences are MGHDK and SYGVNS. The junction had 4 bases not matched to a gene; V was cut back by 6 bases and J by 0 bases. The CDR3 consists of 14 residues. The CDR3 DNA reads as TGTGCCAGCAGACTAGCGCGGGACCAAGAGACCCAGTACTTC. Translated: CASRLARDQETQYF.

The chain recombines TRBV7-2 with TRBJ2-7, with 9 bases matching TRBD1. CDR3 size: 15 residues. Germline V lookup: CDR1 SGHTA, CDR2 FQGNSA. J was trimmed by 3 bases and V by 5 bases; bases with no gene match: 8. The DNA of the CDR3 is TGTGCCAGCAGCCCGGTCGGGACAGGGATCTACGAGCAGTACTTC. It yields the protein CASSPVGTGIYEQYF.

The chain links TRBV15 to TRBJ1-2; tentatively, D is TRBD1 (5 bases). The V gene lost 3 bases and the J gene lost 4 bases, with 15 bases spanning the gap. CDR1 and CDR2 from the germline V gene are LNHNV and YYDKDF (reference sequence). The CDR3 runs to 15 residues. DNA of the CDR3: TGTGCCACCAGCAGGGGGGGAATGACTGGCTATGGCTACACCTTC. Translation: CATSRGGMTGYGYTF.

The CDR3 coding sequence is TGCGCCAGCAGCCAAGGTGGCGGGATCTTCTATGGCTACACCTTC. Protein sequence: CASSQGGGIFYGYTF. This chain connects TRBV4-3 to TRBJ1-2; D gene uncertain. The germline V gene has CDR1 LGHNA and CDR2 YSLEER. V dropped 1 base and J dropped 4 bases, with 13 bases sitting between them. CDR3 length equals 15 residues.

The V gene is TRBV20-1, the J gene TRBJ2-3; D gene unclear. The germline V and J ends were trimmed by 3 bases and 1 base, with 20 bases remaining between them. The germline CDR1 and CDR2 sequences are DFQATT and SNEGSKA (reference sequence). There are 17 residues in the CDR3. The CDR3 coding sequence is TGCAGTGCTAGTAAATTCGAGGTACGGGTTGGCACAGATACGCAGTATTTT. It codes for CSASKFEVRVGTDTQYF.

V and J are TRBV5-1 and TRBJ2-1, with D maybe TRBD2 (6 bases). CDR1 SGHRS and CDR2 YFSETQ come from the germline V gene. The length of the CDR3 is 13 residues. Trimming removed 4 bases from V and 8 bases from J, with 13 bases in between. CDR3 nucleotide sequence: TGCGCCAGCAGCCGGGACTGGGACGATGAGCAGTTCTTC. As protein: CASSRDWDDEQFF.

The chain joins TRBV7-9 to TRBJ1-6; D is ambiguous. The germline V gene encodes CDR1 SEHNR and CDR2 FQNEAQ (reference sequence). With 8 bases removed from V and 11 bases from J, the gap between germline ends came to 7 bases. This CDR3 is built from 10 residues. The CDR3, as DNA: TGTGCCAGCTCGGAGACACCCCTCCACTTT. It encodes CASSETPLHF.

This clone was seen a few times. The chain has TRBV5-8 and TRBJ2-7, with 7 positions matching TRBD2. The CDR3 length is 15 residues. V lost 2 bases to trimming and J lost 4 bases; unmatched junction nucleotides: 9. Germline CDR1 is SGHTS and CDR2 is YDEGEE. The CDR3 region is CASSFLLRDYYEQYF. DNA of the CDR3: TGTGCCAGCAGCTTCTTGCTGAGGGACTATTACGAGCAGTACTTC.

The CDR3 protein is CASSLAREGDTQYF. The CDR3 coding sequence is TGTGCCAGCAGCTTGGCCAGGGAAGGAGATACGCAGTATTTT. The J gene is TRBJ2-3, the V gene TRBV5-4; tentatively, D is TRBD1 (5 bases). CDR1 is SGHNT and CDR2 is YYREEE in the germline V gene (reference sequence). The CDR3 sequence is 14 residues long. Trimming pared 0 bases from V and 5 bases from J, leaving 10 bases between.